This T cell receptor (beta chain) was captured in a study of early T cells in non-severe SARS-CoV-2 infection. The sample holds a few counts of this clonotype. TCRdb reprocessed the 5' RACE reads via MiXCR and lists one record per CDR3 protein. The sample contains 60,000 to 70,000 distinct CDR3 sequences, approximately 6.1% of which appear only once. The germline gives CDR1 ENHRY, CDR2 SYGVKD. Unmatched junction bases numbered 3, after V lost 9 bases and J lost 1 base. This CDR3 spans 13 amino acids. The sequences come from whole blood, collected at baseline. The source of this sequence is an adult who was a healthcare worker with PCR-confirmed SARS-CoV-2 infection or an uninfected control (not recorded which). The rearrangement links TRBV10-3 to TRBJ2-3, with TRBD2 identical over 8 bases. The CDR3, as DNA: TGTGCCATGCGGGGGGACCGCACAGATACGCAGTATTTT. This gives the protein CAMRGDRTDTQYF.